This is a list of T cell receptor beta chains from one sample in a study of T cell repertoires in cytomegalovirus infection. TCRdb reprocessed the reads with MiXCR, giving one entry per CDR3 protein. Among roughly 600,000 distinct CDR3 sequences listed, about 24% were seen once. Sample: CD8+ T cells from PBMCs. Source of these receptors: a human donor in good health (CMV status not recorded). Some clones in this sample may be carry-over from other donors' samples. The CDR3 runs from the conserved cysteine through the conserved F or W. D genes are given only for firm matches. Part of the rows lack a size; the others show once, few, many or a class for expanded clones.

clone_size	v_call	j_call	d_call	cdr3_nt	cdr3_aa
NA	TRBV12-3/TRBV12-4	TRBJ1-3	NA	TGTGCCAGCAGGGGGAGCGGGACATCCGGAAACACCATATATTTT	CASRGSGTSGNTIYF
NA	TRBV7-9	TRBJ2-1	TRBD2	TGTGCCAGCAGCTTAGCGAGCGGGAGATTATACAATGAGCAGTTCTTC	CASSLASGRLYNEQFF
many	TRBV7-2	TRBJ2-5	NA	TGTGCCAGCAGATTCGACAGGCTTCAAGAGACCCAGTACTTC	CASRFDRLQETQYF
few	TRBV6-5	TRBJ2-2	TRBD2	TGTGCCAGCAGTTACGCGGGGGGGGACACCGGGGAGCTGTTTTTT	CASSYAGGDTGELFF
few	TRBV5-1	TRBJ2-6	NA	TGCGCCAGCAGCTTGGATGACTCTGGGGCCAACGTCCTGACTTTC	CASSLDDSGANVLTF
NA	TRBV6-4	TRBJ2-1	TRBD2	TGTGCCAGCAGTGATCGGGCGGGGGGGCCAAATGAGCAGTTCTTC	CASSDRAGGPNEQFF
NA	TRBV20-1	TRBJ2-1	NA	TGCAGTGCTAGACACTGGGAGAGGGGCTATGAGCAGTTCTTC	CSARHWERGYEQFF
few	TRBV12-3/TRBV12-4	TRBJ2-7	NA	TGTGCCAGCAGTCCGCCGACAGGGACTTCCAACGAGCAGTACTTC	CASSPPTGTSNEQYF
many	TRBV11-2	TRBJ2-1	NA	TGTGCCAGCAGCCCTATGACAGTTTACAATGAGCAGTTCTTC	CASSPMTVYNEQFF
NA	TRBV12-3/TRBV12-4	TRBJ2-5	NA	TGTGCCAGCAGTCCAACTACCGGGGGATCCCAAGAGACCCAGTACTTC	CASSPTTGGSQETQYF
many	TRBV7-6	TRBJ2-3	TRBD2	TGTGCCAGCAGCCCCCTGAGCGGGGATAGAACAGATACGCAGTATTTT	CASSPLSGDRTDTQYF
few	TRBV28	TRBJ1-5	NA	TGTGCCAGCAGTTTTTGGGCCAACGGGGGCAATCAGCCCCAGCATTTT	CASSFWANGGNQPQHF
many	TRBV28	TRBJ2-3	NA	TGTGCCAGCAGTTTACCGACGGGTAGCACAGATACGCAGTATTTT	CASSLPTGSTDTQYF
few	TRBV7-9	TRBJ1-1	TRBD1	TGTGCCAGCAGCTCAGGGCGAGGACAGGGGACTAACACTGAAGCTTTCTTT	CASSSGRGQGTNTEAFF
once	TRBV6-2/TRBV6-3	TRBJ2-5	NA	TGTGCCAGCAGTATGGGGCTTGGGACGGACCAAGAGACCCAGTACTTC	CASSMGLGTDQETQYF
NA	TRBV20-1	TRBJ1-1	NA	TGCAGTGCTAGAGGGGAGGGCACTGAAGCTTTCTTT	CSARGEGTEAFF
NA	TRBV27	TRBJ2-2	NA	TGTGCCAGCAGTTTATATAACACCGGGGAGCTGTTTTTT	CASSLYNTGELFF
few	TRBV5-6	TRBJ2-7	TRBD1	TGTGCCAGCAGCTTGGGGGACAGGGAGGTGTACTTC	CASSLGDREVYF
many	TRBV28	TRBJ1-5	NA	TGTGCCACCTACTTCTCCCGTGGTTACAATCAGCCCCAGCATTTT	CATYFSRGYNQPQHF
NA	TRBV14	TRBJ1-2	NA	TGTGCCAGCAGCCAAGGACCCGGGGGGCATAGCTATGGCTACACCTTC	CASSQGPGGHSYGYTF
many	TRBV7-9	TRBJ2-7	TRBD1	TGTGCCAGCAGTACCAACAGGGGTCTGGACCACGAGCAGTACTTC	CASSTNRGLDHEQYF
few	TRBV4-2	TRBJ2-7	NA	TGTGCCAGCAGCCCCGAAGGGATATACGAGCAGTACTTC	CASSPEGIYEQYF
NA	TRBV27	TRBJ1-1	NA	TGTGCCAGCAGTTTAAACCATTGGGCCAGGCGTTTCACTGAAGCTTTCTTT	CASSLNHWARRFTEAFF
many	TRBV6-1	TRBJ1-5	TRBD1	TGTGCCAGCAGTTTGACAGGGGCCAGCAATCAGCCCCAGCATTTT	CASSLTGASNQPQHF
NA	TRBV12-3/TRBV12-4	TRBJ2-1	NA	TGTGCCAGCAGTTTATTCGGATTTAGCCCCTACAATGAGCAGTTCTTC	CASSLFGFSPYNEQFF